The 5 T cell receptor beta chains in this list originate from one sample, sequenced in a study of T cells in Graves' hyperthyroidism and ophthalmopathy. There were TCR beta CDR3 regions amplified from RNA transcripts. The HTBI primer set was used in a first-round RT-PCR of the TCR CDR3. Each CDR3 protein gets one entry after TCRdb re-called the multiplex PCR reads with MiXCR. Altogether 700,000 to 950,000 distinct CDR3 sequences are present, roughly a third being singletons, with the ten largest covering around 32%. Source material: blood. Receptors were obtained from a woman between 40 and 55 years old with Graves' hyperthyroidism.

The table lists this clonotype with a few counts. This chain's CDR3 is CATSDTRQGGTEAFF. The CDR3 DNA reads as TGTGCCACCAGTGATACACGACAGGGGGGCACTGAAGCTTTCTTT. The rearrangement joins TRBV24-1 to TRBJ1-1, with 9 bases matching TRBD1. Looked up from germline, CDR1 is KGHDR and CDR2 is SFDVKD. Trimming at V came to 3 bases and at J to 4 bases, leaving 5 bases not matched to a gene. There are 15 residues in the CDR3.

This clonotype has at least ten counts. CDR3: CAISEVGQSNEKLFF. The CDR3, as DNA: TGTGCCATCAGTGAAGTGGGACAGAGTAATGAAAAACTGTTTTTT. The chain uses TRBV10-3 and TRBJ1-4; 7 bases fit TRBD1. Germline trimming cut 3 bases from V and 4 bases from J; bases unmatched to any gene: 5. The germline V gene encodes CDR1 ENHRY and CDR2 SYGVKD. This CDR3 is 15 amino acids long.

With regard to this clonotype: This may come from a read error, since a much larger clone is one base off. The final CDR3 position lacks the conserved phenylalanine or tryptophan, pointing to a likely read error. The rearrangement joins TRBV2 to TRBJ2-7; D is perhaps TRBD2 (7 bases). The CDR3 is made up of 14 amino acids. The V gene lost 5 bases and the J gene lost 2 bases, with 13 bases spanning the gap. Germline V gene sequence: CDR1 SNHLY, CDR2 FYNNEI. CDR3 region: CASSRGGGPYEQYL. DNA of the CDR3: TGTGCCAGCAGTAGGGGGGGCGGCCCCTACGAGCAGTACCTC.

The rearrangement joins TRBV25-1 to TRBJ1-2; D is possibly TRBD1 (6 bases). CDR3 size: 14 residues. Germline CDR1 MGHDK, CDR2 SYGVNS. CDR3 DNA: TGTGCTAGAGATCCCAGGGGCCGGAACTATGGCTACACCTTC. It translates to CARDPRGRNYGYTF.

The count of this clonotype is one. Sequence at one end of the junction differs from germline and may be a read error. J is TRBJ1-1 and V is TRBV2; D might be TRBD1 (5 bases). Germline V gene data show CDR1 as SNHLY and CDR2 as FYNNEI. This CDR3 has 15 residues. CDR3 nucleotide sequence: TGCGCCAGCAGCCGGCCCCGGTCGGGGGGCACTGAAGCTTTCTTT. Translating it yields CASSRPRSGGTEAFF.